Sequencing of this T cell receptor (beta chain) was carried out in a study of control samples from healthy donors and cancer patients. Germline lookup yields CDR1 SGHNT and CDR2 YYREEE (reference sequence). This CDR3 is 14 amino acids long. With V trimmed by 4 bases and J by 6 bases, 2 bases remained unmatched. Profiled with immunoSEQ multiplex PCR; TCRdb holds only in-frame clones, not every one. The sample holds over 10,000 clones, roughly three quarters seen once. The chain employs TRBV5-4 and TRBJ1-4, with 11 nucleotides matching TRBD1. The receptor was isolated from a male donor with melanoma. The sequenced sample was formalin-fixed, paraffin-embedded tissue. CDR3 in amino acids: CASSADRGHEKLFF. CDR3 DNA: TGTGCCAGCAGCGCGGACAGGGGGCATGAAAAACTGTTTTTT.